Described below is a single T cell receptor (beta chain) sequence and its context. Clones were read by immunoSEQ multiplex PCR, and TCRdb kept only the in-frame ones, dropping some. The table includes about 210,000 clones, around 85% detected once. The CDR3 runs to 15 residues. V shed 2 bases and J 7 bases; nucleotides not matched to a gene: 7. Looked up from germline, CDR1 is SGHTA and CDR2 is FQGNSA. The data were taken from a study of blood T cell repertoires in COVID-19. Study in general: COVID-19 samples, acute and convalescent, were from the United States, Italy and Spain. PBMCs, B-cell-depleted T cells, or T cells were the source of the cDNA or gDNA that made up the material.

Patients of the Seattle cohort, enrolled during active infection, were followed longitudinally. Input material: peripheral blood. The source is a woman in her 70s with COVID-19, enrolled during active disease. V gene TRBV7-2 combines with J gene TRBJ2-7; 11 nucleotides align to TRBD2. For the CDR3, the DNA is TGTGCCAGCAGCTTAAGGCTAGCGGGAGGTGGAGAGCAGTACTTC. This translates into CASSLRLAGGGEQYF.